These 19 T cell receptor beta chains share one sample of origin, sequenced in a study of vaccination and CD4 T cells after COVID-19. Treatment specified: approximately nine-day PBMC culture with coronavirus spike peptide pools or control peptides (ViraFEST assay). Cultured CD4+ T cell DNA was sequenced using the Oncomine TCR Beta short-read assay. TCRdb re-called the PCR reads with MiXCR, one entry per CDR3 protein. The sample consists of about 5,100 distinct CDR3 sequences, around 43% of them appearing once. Their antigens are not known. The sample taken for sequencing was CD4+ T cells from blood, cultured in vitro. The source is a human donor who had recovered from COVID-19.

This chain links TRBV6-1 with TRBJ1-2, with no clear D. V was shortened by 6 bases and J by 4 bases, with 6 bases between the two germline ends. This CDR3 has 11 amino acids. In germline, CDR1 is MNHNS, CDR2 SASEGT. CDR3 nucleotide sequence: TGTGCCAGCAGGCAGATCTATGGCTACACCTTC. Amino acids: CASRQIYGYTF.

J is TRBJ2-7 and V is TRBV27; 11 bases agree with TRBD1. Germline trimming cut 3 bases from V and 11 bases from J; bases unmatched to any gene: 15. CDR3 size: 16 residues. Germline V gene data show CDR1 as MNHEY and CDR2 as SMNVEV (reference sequence). The CDR3 sequence is CASSFPSGTGGRIEYF. The CDR3 region has the DNA TGTGCCAGCAGTTTCCCCTCCGGGACAGGGGGAAGGATTGAGTACTTC.

This clonotype occurred once. The chain recombines TRBV19 with TRBJ1-1; 8 bases are a match to TRBD1. This CDR3 has 13 residues. The V gene's germline CDR1 is LNHDA and CDR2 SQIVND (reference sequence). Germline trimming cut 5 bases from V and 11 bases from J; bases unmatched to any gene: 10. This CDR3 reads CASSPNDRGQAFF. CDR3 nucleotide sequence: TGTGCCAGTAGTCCAAATGACAGGGGACAGGCTTTCTTT.

CDR3 protein: CASSISGLAGGQETQYF. CDR3 bases: TGTGCCAGTAGTATATCGGGTCTAGCGGGGGGACAAGAGACCCAGTACTTC. The V gene is TRBV19, the J gene TRBJ2-5, with 11 bases that match TRBD2. Germline V gene sequence: CDR1 LNHDA, CDR2 SQIVND (reference sequence). The J segment lost 2 bases and the V segment lost 2 bases, leaving 7 bases of the junction unmatched. This CDR3 is 17 amino acids long.

This clonotype was seen a few times. The gene calls are TRBV7-2 and TRBJ2-5, with 9 bases fitting TRBD2. V was clipped by 1 base and J by 4 bases; unmatched bases: 7. Germline V CDR1 and CDR2: SGHTA, FQGNSA. The CDR3 runs 16 residues. The CDR3 coding sequence is TGTGCCAGCAGCTTAGTAGGCGGGGGGGCGCGAGAGACCCAGTACTTC. Residues: CASSLVGGGARETQYF.

A few counts support this clonotype. The rearrangement uses TRBV12-3 or TRBV12-4 and TRBJ1-2; 8 positions match TRBD1. Trimming took 6 bases from V and 6 from J; bases not matched to a gene: 3. The CDR3 runs 12 residues. The CDR3 protein is CASRATGDGYTF. The CDR3 coding sequence is TGTGCCAGCAGGGCGACAGGGGATGGCTACACCTTC.

The V call is TRBV12-3 or TRBV12-4, the J call TRBJ2-3; D may be TRBD1 (6 bases). V lost 8 bases to trimming and J lost 0 bases, with 18 bases between them. There are 16 residues in the CDR3. CDR3 sequence (DNA): TGTGCCAGCTCTTGGGGGCATCCTTCTAGCACAGATACGCAGTATTTT. Its translation: CASSWGHPSSTDTQYF.

The J gene is TRBJ1-4, the V gene TRBV4-1, with D possibly matching TRBD1 (6 bases). The CDR3 has 16 amino acids. Germline V CDR1 and CDR2: MGHRA, YSYEKL. V was clipped by 1 base and J by 5 bases, with 14 bases between them. The CDR3 region has the DNA TGCGCCAGCAGCCAAGGAACCGGGACACCGAATGAAAAACTGTTTTTT. Encoded protein: CASSQGTGTPNEKLFF.

This clonotype appeared a few times. V usage is TRBV11-2 and J usage is TRBJ2-4, with D possibly matching TRBD1 (5 bases). V was clipped by 4 bases and J by 6 bases, with 13 bases between them. The CDR3 loop spans 14 amino acids. From germline, CDR1 is SGHAT and CDR2 FQNNGV. The CDR3 DNA is TGTGCCAGCAGCTCGTTAATGGGGCGAAACATTCAGTACTTC. This encodes CASSSLMGRNIQYF.

This clonotype is medium-sized in the sample. CDR3 loop: CSARLRLHHRRNTEAFF. CDR3 nucleotide sequence: TGCAGTGCTCGCCTAAGACTACACCACCGTCGGAACACTGAAGCTTTCTTT. The chain is built from TRBV20-1 and TRBJ1-1; D is uncertain. Germline CDR1 and CDR2: DFQATT and SNEGSKA (reference sequence). V was trimmed by 5 bases and J by 1 base, leaving 23 bases between them. The CDR3 covers 17 residues.

The CDR3, as DNA: TGTGCCAGCAGTGAGGCGTGGGGGGGTGAGACCCAGTACTTC. Translating it yields CASSEAWGGETQYF. This sequence joins TRBV6-1 and TRBJ2-5, with 7 bases matching TRBD2. Germline V gene data show CDR1 as MNHNS and CDR2 as SASEGT. Trimming removed 3 bases from V and 5 bases from J; junction bases left unmatched: 6. The CDR3 sequence is 14 residues long.

V usage is TRBV25-1 and J usage is TRBJ2-7; D may be TRBD1 (6 bases). With 2 bases removed from V and 1 base from J, the gap between germline ends came to 6 bases. The CDR3 sequence is 13 residues long. CDR1 MGHDK and CDR2 SYGVNS come from the germline V gene. The CDR3: CASSEQGSYEQYF. In DNA, the CDR3 is TGTGCCAGCAGTGAACAGGGGTCCTACGAGCAGTACTTC.

CDR3 DNA: TGTGCCAGTAGTCAGACAGCTAATCAGCCCCAGCATTTT. It yields the protein CASSQTANQPQHF. This chain uses TRBV19 with TRBJ1-5; possibly TRBD1 for D (5 bases). Germline V lookup: CDR1 LNHDA, CDR2 SQIVND (reference sequence). The CDR3 runs 13 residues. Trimming cost V 5 bases and J 4 bases, with 9 bases left between them. Full variable domain (missing parts from reference TRBV19 and TRBJ1-5): DGGITQSPKYLFRKEGQNVTLSCEQNLNHDAMYWYRQDPGQGLRLIYYSQIVNDFQKGDIAEGYSVSREKKESFPLTVTSAQKNPTAFYLCASSQTANQPQHFGDGTRLSIL.

This clonotype was seen a handful of times. This rearrangement joins TRBV11-3 to TRBJ1-1, with D hard to call. CDR1 is SGHNT and CDR2 is YENEEA in the germline V gene. Trimming shortened V by 3 bases and J by 8 bases, and 13 bases separated the two germline ends. The CDR3 length is 13 residues. The CDR3, as DNA: TGTGCCAGCAGCTTCACGACGCCGTCCGAAGCTTTCTTT. Amino acids: CASSFTTPSEAFF.

The chain combines TRBV5-4 with TRBJ2-7; 11 nucleotides line up with TRBD2. Trimming at V came to 4 bases and at J to 0 bases, leaving 3 bases not matched to a gene. The CDR3 length is 15 residues. CDR1 and CDR2 from the germline V gene are SGHNT and YYREEE (reference sequence). For the CDR3, the DNA is TGTGCCAGCAGCCATACTAGCGGGGGCTCCTACGAGCAGTACTTC. Translated: CASSHTSGGSYEQYF.

V gene TRBV6-2 or TRBV6-3 combines with J gene TRBJ2-3; 8 bases agree with TRBD2. The J segment lost 6 bases and the V segment lost 7 bases, leaving 6 bases of the junction unmatched. This CDR3 is 13 amino acids long. The V gene's germline CDR1 is MNHEY and CDR2 SVGEGT. The CDR3 nucleotides are TGTGCCAGCACCGCGGGGGGAGGGGATACGCAGTATTTT. Its translation is CASTAGGGDTQYF.

This clonotype was seen only a few times. DNA of the CDR3: TGTGCCAGCAGCTTTTGGGCTAGCGGGGGGGCCGGGGAGCTGTTTTTT. It translates to CASSFWASGGAGELFF. The rearrangement links TRBV7-2 to TRBJ2-2, with 12 bases fitting TRBD2. CDR3 size: 16 residues. The junction had 5 bases not matched to a gene; V was cut back by 3 bases and J by 6 bases. CDR1 and CDR2 from the germline V gene are SGHTA and FQGNSA.

This chain connects TRBV7-2 to TRBJ1-1; a possible D gene is TRBD1 (6 bases). The germline V gene has CDR1 SGHTA and CDR2 FQGNSA. The CDR3 length is 13 residues. V shed 5 bases and J shed 1 base, with 8 bases lying between them. CDR3 in DNA: TGTGCCAGCAGCCAGGACAGGAACACTGAAGCTTTCTTT. As protein: CASSQDRNTEAFF.

This clonotype was detected a few times. This chain joins TRBV7-9 and TRBJ2-5; TRBD1 matches at 8 bases. This CDR3 comprises 15 residues. The V and J ends lost 2 bases and 4 bases, in that order; junction bases with no gene match: 6. Germline V gene sequence: CDR1 SEHNR, CDR2 FQNEAQ (reference sequence). The CDR3 protein is CASSLTPGGSETQYF. The CDR3 DNA reads TGTGCCAGCAGCTTAACCCCAGGGGGCTCAGAGACCCAGTACTTC.